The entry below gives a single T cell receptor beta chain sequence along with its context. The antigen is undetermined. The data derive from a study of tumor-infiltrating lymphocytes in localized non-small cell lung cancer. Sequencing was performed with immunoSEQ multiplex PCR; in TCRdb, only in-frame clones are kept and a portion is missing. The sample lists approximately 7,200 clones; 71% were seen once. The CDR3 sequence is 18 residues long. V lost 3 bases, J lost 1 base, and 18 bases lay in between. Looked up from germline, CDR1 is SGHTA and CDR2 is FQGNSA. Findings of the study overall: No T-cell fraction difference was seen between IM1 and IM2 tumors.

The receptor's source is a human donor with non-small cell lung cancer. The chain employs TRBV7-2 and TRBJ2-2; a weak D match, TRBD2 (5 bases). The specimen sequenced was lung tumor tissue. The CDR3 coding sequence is TGTGCCAGCAGCTTCTTATCTGCGGGCCTAGGGAACACCGGGGAGCTGTTTTTT. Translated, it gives CASSFLSAGLGNTGELFF.